Below, 6 T cell receptor beta chains from the same sample are listed, as sequenced in a study of T-cell memory formation after mild COVID-19. TCRdb re-called the 5' RACE reads with MiXCR, one entry per CDR3 protein. Here the sample spans approximately 65,000 distinct CDR3 sequences, 9% to 9.5% being singletons. Sequenced: PBMCs or a T cell subset sorted from them (not recorded which). Receptors were obtained from a man aged 18 to 30 who had mild COVID-19 (a few samples of this study predate the infection). Cell type and time point are not known.

The V call is TRBV5-4, the J call TRBJ2-5; 10 bases agree with TRBD2. J lost 3 bases, V lost 4 bases, and 6 bases had no gene match. The germline gives CDR1 SGHNT, CDR2 YYREEE (reference sequence). CDR3 length: 15 amino acids. CDR3 bases: TGTGCCAGCAGCCTGGGAGGACTAGCGGAAGAGACCCAGTACTTC. This codes for CASSLGGLAEETQYF.

In its sample, this clonotype was seen a few times. The rearrangement joins TRBV5-1 to TRBJ2-2; unclear D gene. Germline CDR1 SGHRS, CDR2 YFSETQ. The length of the CDR3 is 13 residues. Deletions cut 0 bases from V and 7 bases from J, with 7 bases between. The CDR3 DNA sequence: TGCGCCAGCAGCTTGGGGACCTACGGGGAGCTGTTTTTT. Translation: CASSLGTYGELFF.

This chain connects TRBV9 to TRBJ1-1; D uncertain. Germline CDR1 reads SGDLS; CDR2 reads YYNGEE. Trimming removed 0 bases at V and 0 bases at J, with 6 bases between. The CDR3 sequence is 14 residues long. The CDR3 region is CASSVETMNTEAFF. For the CDR3, the DNA is TGTGCCAGCAGCGTAGAGACTATGAACACTGAAGCTTTCTTT.

The rearrangement joins TRBV7-2 to TRBJ2-5, with 8 bases identical to TRBD2. The CDR3 has 17 amino acids. Looked up from germline, CDR1 is SGHTA and CDR2 is FQGNSA. The ends lost 6 bases at V and 5 bases at J; junction bases unmatched: 17. CDR3 protein: CASSPGAIGGAGETQYF. CDR3 coding DNA: TGTGCCAGCAGTCCCGGCGCGATCGGGGGGGCCGGCGAGACCCAGTACTTC. The entire variable domain, with the rest obtained from reference TRBV7-2 and TRBJ2-5, is as follows: GAGVSQSPSNKVTEKGKDVELRCDPISGHTALYWYRQSLGQGLEFLIYFQGNSAPDKSGLPSDRFSAERTGGSVSTLTIQRTQQEDSAVYLCASSPGAIGGAGETQYFGPGTRLLVL.

This clonotype has only a few counts. The rearrangement joins TRBV6-2 or TRBV6-3 to TRBJ2-7; no reliable D call. The CDR3 is made up of 10 amino acids. Germline loops: CDR1 MNHEY, CDR2 SVGEGT. The V and J ends lost 9 bases and 4 bases respectively, with 7 bases between them. The CDR3 DNA is TGTGCCAGGTACCTGTACGAGCAGTACGTC. It codes for CARYLYEQYV.

The sample holds many counts of this clonotype. The chain carries TRBV7-2 and TRBJ2-5; no definite D call. CDR3 length equals 14 residues. Trimming took 2 bases from V and 1 from J, leaving 8 bases between them. Germline assignment: CDR1 SGHTA and CDR2 FQGNSA. The CDR3 bases are TGTGCCAGCAGCTTATTCAGCAGCCAAGAGACCCAGTACTTC. It translates to CASSLFSSQETQYF.